The 30 T cell receptor beta chains below come from one sample, sequenced in a study of blood T cell repertoires in COVID-19. Generated by immunoSEQ multiplex PCR, the TCRdb table keeps only in-frame clones and is missing some. The table lists 350,000 to 400,000 clones, about nine tenths of them singletons, with about 1.7% in the top ten. Sequencing used PBMCs or T cells enriched from blood (not recorded which). The receptors shown here come from a woman aged 25 to 39 who had recovered from COVID-19.

The V call is TRBV6-2 or TRBV6-3, the J call TRBJ2-1; a weak D match, TRBD2 (6 bases). This CDR3 has 17 amino acids. With 6 bases removed from V and 2 bases from J, the gap between germline ends came to 20 bases. CDR1 is MNHEY and CDR2 is SVGEGT in the germline V gene. CDR3 nucleotides: TGTGCCAGCAGCTCACCCCTAGGCGGGGAAACCTACAATGAGCAGTTCTTC. It translates to CASSSPLGGETYNEQFF.

This sequence joins TRBV6-5 and TRBJ2-1; 8 bases fit TRBD2. The CDR3 is 14 amino acids. J lost 0 bases, V lost 5 bases, and 0 bases had no gene match. From germline, CDR1 is MNHEY and CDR2 SVGAGI. The CDR3 sequence is CASSRGGSYNEQFF. CDR3 DNA sequence: TGTGCCAGCAGTCGGGGGGGCTCCTACAATGAGCAGTTCTTC.

The rearrangement uses TRBV19 and TRBJ1-1, with D hard to call. The V end lost 5 bases, the J end lost 7 bases, and 11 bases lay between the germline ends. This CDR3 has 12 amino acids. From germline, CDR1 is LNHDA and CDR2 SQIVND (reference sequence). The DNA for the CDR3 is TGTGCCAGTAGTCTGCCGGGAAGTGAAGCTTTCTTT. Residues: CASSLPGSEAFF.

The gene calls are TRBV24-1 and TRBJ1-1; 8 positions match TRBD1. The CDR3 consists of 13 residues. Germline V CDR1 and CDR2: KGHDR, SFDVKD. J gave up 1 base and V 6 bases, and 0 bases lay outside the gene matches. Here the CDR3 DNA reads TGTGCCACCAGTACAGGGGGGAACACTGAAGCTTTCTTT. It encodes CATSTGGNTEAFF.

The J gene is TRBJ1-4, the V gene TRBV25-1; the match to TRBD1 covers 7 bases. CDR1 is MGHDK and CDR2 is SYGVNS in the germline V gene. The ends lost 5 bases at V and 8 bases at J; junction bases unmatched: 14. The CDR3 spans 16 residues. The CDR3 nucleotides read TGTGCCAGCAGTTGGGGAATGACAGGGTCGGGAGAAAAACTGTTTTTT. Protein: CASSWGMTGSGEKLFF.

The CDR3 DNA follows: TGTGCCAGCAGTTCTTTGGACAGGGTTGAGACCCAGTACTTC. Translation: CASSSLDRVETQYF. V usage is TRBV28 and J usage is TRBJ2-5, with 8 bases fitting TRBD1. The CDR3 has 14 amino acids. Germline CDR1 MDHEN, CDR2 SYDVKM. V lost 4 bases and J lost 5; bases outside the gene matches: 6.

The J gene is TRBJ2-7, the V gene TRBV18; TRBD2 is a possible D gene (6 bases). Germline CDR1 KGHSH, CDR2 LQKENI. V was shortened by 5 bases and J by 0 bases, with 8 bases between the two germline ends. The CDR3 length is 13 residues. The CDR3 DNA reads TGTGCCAGCTCATTCGGGAGCTCCTACGAGCAGTACTTC. It is translated as CASSFGSSYEQYF.

This chain uses TRBV5-1 with TRBJ2-7, with TRBD2 as a possible D gene (6 bases). The CDR3 covers 14 residues. Trimming removed 0 bases from V and 5 bases from J, with 12 bases in between. CDR1 and CDR2 from the germline V gene are SGHRS and YFSETQ. DNA for the CDR3: TGCGCCAGCAGCTTGGTTGGGGGGATCAACGAGCAGTACTTC. Protein product: CASSLVGGINEQYF.

The CDR3 sequence is CSASYYRANQPQHF. CDR3 DNA sequence: TGCAGTGCTAGTTACTACAGGGCTAATCAGCCCCAGCATTTT. The chain is built from TRBV20-1 and TRBJ1-5; D is possibly TRBD1 (6 bases). The germline gives CDR1 DFQATT, CDR2 SNEGSKA (reference sequence). Trimming left V 3 bases short and J 4 bases short, with 13 bases between. The CDR3 extends over 14 amino acids.

This rearrangement joins TRBV11-2 to TRBJ1-2; 7 bases are a match to TRBD1. V lost 1 base and J lost 3; bases outside the gene matches: 5. The V gene's germline CDR1 is SGHAT and CDR2 FQNNGV. The CDR3 is made up of 15 amino acids. The CDR3 DNA reads as TGTGCCAGCAGCTTAGGCCCGGGACAGTACTATGGCTACACCTTC. Its translation is CASSLGPGQYYGYTF.

The CDR3 loop is CASSRTSHSYEQYF. The CDR3 coding sequence is TGTGCCAGCAGCCGCACATCACACTCCTACGAGCAGTACTTC. The chain uses TRBV27 and TRBJ2-7, with no clear D. The CDR3 extends over 14 amino acids. Germline CDR1 is MNHEY and CDR2 is SMNVEV (reference sequence). V was clipped by 6 bases and J by 0 bases, with 12 bases between them.

The chain is built from TRBV9 and TRBJ2-1, with 9 bases fitting TRBD2. Trimming cost V 4 bases and J 7 bases; bases outside gene matches: 12. This CDR3 is 16 amino acids long. In germline, CDR1 is SGDLS, CDR2 YYNGEE. CDR3 protein: CASSPGRLAGMNEQFF. As DNA, the CDR3 is TGTGCCAGCAGCCCAGGGCGGCTAGCGGGGATGAATGAGCAGTTCTTC.

This clone was counted between two and nine times. The genes are TRBV6-5 and TRBJ1-1; D is perhaps TRBD1 (6 bases). V shed 0 bases and J shed 10 bases, with 12 bases lying between them. The CDR3 runs to 13 residues. Per germline, CDR1 MNHEY and CDR2 SVGAGI. CDR3 nucleotides: TGTGCCAGCAGTTACTCGGGGGCCAGGTCAGCTTTCTTT. This encodes CASSYSGARSAFF.

The chain is built from TRBV6-5 and TRBJ1-1; TRBD1 agrees at 9 bases. CDR3 length equals 13 residues. J gave up 6 bases and V 6 bases, and 5 bases lay outside the gene matches. Germline-derived CDR1 and CDR2 are MNHEY and SVGAGI. The CDR3 sequence: CASSRDRVAEAFF. CDR3 coding DNA: TGTGCCAGCAGCCGGGACAGGGTCGCTGAAGCTTTCTTT.

V usage is TRBV15 and J usage is TRBJ1-1; D unresolved. Trimming shortened V by 5 bases and J by 3 bases, and 13 bases separated the two germline ends. This CDR3 is 14 amino acids long. The V gene's germline CDR1 is LNHNV and CDR2 YYDKDF (reference sequence). CDR3: CATSAGRGDTEAFF. The CDR3 DNA sequence: TGTGCCACCAGCGCAGGACGCGGGGACACTGAAGCTTTCTTT.

V gene TRBV30 combines with J gene TRBJ1-2; a possible D gene is TRBD1 (6 bases). CDR1 GTSNPN and CDR2 SVGIG come from the germline V gene (reference sequence). Trimming cost V 4 bases and J 8 bases, with 14 bases left between them. This CDR3 is built from 12 residues. The CDR3 loop is CAWIPRGKGYTF. In nucleotides, the CDR3 is TGTGCCTGGATCCCGAGGGGGAAAGGCTACACCTTC.

To note about this clone: This sample also contains other DNA sequences that code for the same CDR3. The V call is TRBV5-1, the J call TRBJ1-2; 7 bases map to TRBD1. Germline CDR1 and CDR2: SGHRS and YFSETQ. Unmatched junction bases numbered 5, after V lost 2 bases and J lost 4 bases. The CDR3 contains 14 residues. The CDR3 reads CASSLDQGGYGYTF. The CDR3 DNA follows: TGCGCCAGCAGCTTAGATCAGGGGGGCTATGGCTACACCTTC.

This chain joins TRBV18 and TRBJ1-2, with 7 bases identical to TRBD1. Germline values: CDR1 KGHSH, CDR2 LQKENI. Trimming cost V 3 bases and J 7 bases; bases outside gene matches: 11. CDR3 length: 15 residues. CDR3 nucleotides: TGTGCCAGCTCACCGCCTAACTCCCCAGGGGGTGGCTACACCTTC. It translates to CASSPPNSPGGGYTF.

The chain carries TRBV12-5 and TRBJ2-7; D remains unclear. Trimming shortened V by 5 bases and J by 3 bases, and 11 bases separated the two germline ends. The CDR3 runs to 13 residues. Germline V lookup: CDR1 LGHNT, CDR2 FRNRAP. The CDR3 region is CASGRDTLYEQYF. CDR3 DNA: TGTGCTAGTGGTCGAGATACGCTCTACGAGCAGTACTTC.

The chain has TRBV7-2 and TRBJ1-1; D possibly corresponds to TRBD1 (6 bases). Germline lookup yields CDR1 SGHTA and CDR2 FQGNSA. The CDR3 extends over 14 amino acids. Deletions cut 5 bases from V and 6 bases from J, with 16 bases between. In nucleotides, the CDR3 is TGTGCCAGCAGCCCTCTACAGGGAATGTCTGAAGCTTTCTTT. As protein: CASSPLQGMSEAFF.

This chain joins TRBV28 and TRBJ1-6; TRBD1 is a possible D gene (6 bases). Germline-derived CDR1 and CDR2 are MDHEN and SYDVKM. This CDR3 is built from 17 residues. Trimming removed 9 bases at V and 10 bases at J, with 28 bases between. For the CDR3, the DNA is TGTGCCAGTCACGCACCCAGTGGGGGCAGGGCAGGATCACCCCTCCACTTT. This translates into CASHAPSGGRAGSPLHF.

This chain connects TRBV14 to TRBJ1-1, with D possibly being TRBD1 (6 bases). With 4 bases removed from V and 7 bases from J, the gap between germline ends came to 13 bases. The CDR3 loop spans 13 amino acids. Germline lookup yields CDR1 SGHDN and CDR2 FVKESK. CDR3 coding DNA: TGTGCCAGCAGCCCGCGGGGGCCCAGTGAAGCTTTCTTT. Translating it yields CASSPRGPSEAFF.

The rearrangement uses TRBV7-9 and TRBJ2-7; 8 bases align to TRBD2. This CDR3 region has 18 residues. V lost 1 base, J lost 2 bases, and 13 bases stayed unmatched. Germline values: CDR1 SEHNR, CDR2 FQNEAQ (reference sequence). CDR3 residues: CASSLVTLTSGTTYEQYF. The CDR3 DNA sequence: TGTGCCAGCAGCTTAGTCACCCTAACTAGCGGAACCACCTACGAGCAGTACTTC.

This chain uses TRBV12-5 with TRBJ1-2; no definite D call. Germline CDR1 reads LGHNT; CDR2 reads FRNRAP. This CDR3 region has 14 residues. V was pared by 0 bases and J by 5 bases, with 10 bases between. CDR3 sequence reads: CASGLVTVPYGYTF. The CDR3 DNA reads as TGTGCTAGTGGTTTGGTAACAGTTCCGTATGGCTACACCTTC.

The chain couples TRBV2 to TRBJ2-1; 7 nucleotides line up with TRBD1. Germline trimming cut 6 bases from V and 5 bases from J; bases unmatched to any gene: 4. The CDR3 sequence is 13 residues long. CDR1 is SNHLY, CDR2 FYNNEI, per germline. The CDR3 DNA reads TGTGCCAGCAGCGGACAGGCCGACAATGAGCAGTTCTTC. It specifies CASSGQADNEQFF.

The rearrangement uses TRBV28 and TRBJ2-4; the match to TRBD1 covers 7 bases. The V gene end was trimmed by 7 bases and the J gene end by 8 bases; junction bases not matched to a gene: 14. The germline V gene encodes CDR1 MDHEN and CDR2 SYDVKM. The CDR3 is 15 residues long. The CDR3 nucleotides are TGTGCCAGCATACCGAGAGGGCAGGGGGTGCACATTCAGTACTTC. Protein product: CASIPRGQGVHIQYF.

The V call is TRBV7-3, the J call TRBJ2-1; 8 bases map to TRBD1. This CDR3 has 15 amino acids. Looked up from germline, CDR1 is SGHTA and CDR2 is FQGTGA. V dropped 5 bases and J dropped 1; count of bases not matched to a gene: 4. The CDR3, as DNA: TGTGCCAGCAGCCTTGGACAGGGTTCCTACAATGAGCAGTTCTTC. Its translation: CASSLGQGSYNEQFF.

The CDR3 DNA sequence: TGTGCCAGCGGGGAGGGACGCCAGGTCTACGAGCAGTACTTC. This gives the protein CASGEGRQVYEQYF. V usage is TRBV7-2 and J usage is TRBJ2-7; 7 bases map to TRBD2. Unmatched junction bases numbered 10, after V lost 8 bases and J lost 3 bases. The CDR3 contains 14 residues. In germline, CDR1 is SGHTA, CDR2 FQGNSA.

V usage is TRBV29-1 and J usage is TRBJ2-1; 8 nucleotides match TRBD2. V was clipped by 5 bases and J by 1 base; unmatched bases: 1. Per the germline V gene, CDR1 is SQVTM and CDR2 is ANQGSEA. There are 13 residues in the CDR3. The CDR3 protein is CSVQRESYNEQFF. The CDR3 bases are TGCAGCGTTCAGCGGGAGTCCTACAATGAGCAGTTCTTC.

The rearrangement joins TRBV7-2 to TRBJ2-2; 7 bases fit TRBD1. The germline gives CDR1 SGHTA, CDR2 FQGNSA. The V segment lost 1 base and the J segment 0 bases; nucleotides outside the gene matches: 2. The CDR3 runs to 16 residues. CDR3 amino acids: CASSLEQGANTGELFF. In DNA form, the CDR3 reads TGTGCCAGCAGCTTAGAGCAGGGGGCGAACACCGGGGAGCTGTTTTTT.